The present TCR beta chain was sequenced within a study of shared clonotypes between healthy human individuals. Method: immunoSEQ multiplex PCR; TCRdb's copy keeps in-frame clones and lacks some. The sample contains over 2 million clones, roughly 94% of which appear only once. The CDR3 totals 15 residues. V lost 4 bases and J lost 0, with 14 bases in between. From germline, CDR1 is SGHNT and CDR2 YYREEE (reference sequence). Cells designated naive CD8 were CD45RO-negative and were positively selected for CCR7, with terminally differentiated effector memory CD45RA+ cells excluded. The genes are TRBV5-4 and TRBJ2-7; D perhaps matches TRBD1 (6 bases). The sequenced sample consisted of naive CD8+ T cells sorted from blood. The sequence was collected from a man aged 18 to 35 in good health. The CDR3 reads CASSQQGEGSYEQYF. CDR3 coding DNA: TGTGCCAGCAGCCAACAGGGTGAGGGCTCCTACGAGCAGTACTTC.